The sample holds many counts of the clone carrying this TCR beta chain. This entry comes from a study of regulatory T cells in long-lasting Graves disease. Specified time point: persistent/refractory GD, antithyroid drugs over 5 years with positive TRAb. Extracted PBMC RNA gave rise to the TCR library. The V and J ends lost 4 bases and 5 bases respectively, with 11 bases between them. The germline V gene encodes CDR1 LGHNT and CDR2 FRNRAP. CDR3 length: 13 residues. Sequencing libraries for TCR beta were prepared with iRepertoire HTBI primers and Arm-PCR of CDR3 regions. TCRdb used MiXCR to reprocess the multiplex PCR reads, holding one entry per CDR3 protein. The sample lists 650,000 to 700,000 distinct CDR3 sequences, around 30% occurring once.

Material: peripheral blood mononuclear cells (PBMCs), obtained when the disease was refractory, from a patient treated with antithyroid drugs. The TCR was taken from a female donor with Graves disease. The rearrangement links TRBV12-5 to TRBJ1-1; D not resolved. DNA of the CDR3: TGTGCTAGTGGTTCATCTCAGCCAACTGAAGCTTTCTTT. This translates into CASGSSQPTEAFF.